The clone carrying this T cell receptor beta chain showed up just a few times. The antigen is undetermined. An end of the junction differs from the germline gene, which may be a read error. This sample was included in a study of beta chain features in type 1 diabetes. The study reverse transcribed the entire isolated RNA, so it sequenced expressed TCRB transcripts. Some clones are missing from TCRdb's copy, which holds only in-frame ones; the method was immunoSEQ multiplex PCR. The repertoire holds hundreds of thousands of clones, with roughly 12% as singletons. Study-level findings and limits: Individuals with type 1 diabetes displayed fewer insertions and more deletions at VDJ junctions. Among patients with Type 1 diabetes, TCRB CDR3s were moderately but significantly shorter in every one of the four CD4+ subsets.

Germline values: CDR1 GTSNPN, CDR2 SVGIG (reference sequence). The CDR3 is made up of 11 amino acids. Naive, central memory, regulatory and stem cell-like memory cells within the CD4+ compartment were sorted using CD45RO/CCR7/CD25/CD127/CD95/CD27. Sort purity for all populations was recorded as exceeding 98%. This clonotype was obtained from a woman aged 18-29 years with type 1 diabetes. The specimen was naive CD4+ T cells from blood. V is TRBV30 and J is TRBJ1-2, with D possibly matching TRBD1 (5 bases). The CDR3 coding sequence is TGTGCCTGGAGTGTCTATGAACAGGCCTACTTC. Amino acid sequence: CAWSVYEQAYF.